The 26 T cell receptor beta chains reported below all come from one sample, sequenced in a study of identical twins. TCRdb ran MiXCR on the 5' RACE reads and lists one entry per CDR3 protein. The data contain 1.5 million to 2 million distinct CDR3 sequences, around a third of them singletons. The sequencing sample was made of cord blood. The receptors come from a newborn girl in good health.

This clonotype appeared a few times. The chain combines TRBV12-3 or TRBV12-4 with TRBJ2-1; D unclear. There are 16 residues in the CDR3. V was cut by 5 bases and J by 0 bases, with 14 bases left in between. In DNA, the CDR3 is TGTGCCAGCAGTCCCGACGCCTATTTCTCCTACAATGAGCAGTTCTTC. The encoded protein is CASSPDAYFSYNEQFF.

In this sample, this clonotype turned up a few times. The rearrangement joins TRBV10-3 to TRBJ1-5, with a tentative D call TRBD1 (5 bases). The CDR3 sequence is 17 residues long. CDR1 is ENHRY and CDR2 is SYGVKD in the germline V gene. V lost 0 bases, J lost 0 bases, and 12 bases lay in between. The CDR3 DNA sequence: TGTGCCATCAGTGAGTCGTTTGGGACGGATAGCAATCAGCCCCAGCATTTT. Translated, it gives CAISESFGTDSNQPQHF.

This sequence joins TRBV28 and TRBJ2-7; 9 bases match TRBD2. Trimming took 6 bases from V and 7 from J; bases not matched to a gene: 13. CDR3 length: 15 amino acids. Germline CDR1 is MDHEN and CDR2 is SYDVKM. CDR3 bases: TGTGCCAGCAGCCCGCCGGGACTAGCCCGCGATGAGCAGTACTTC. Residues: CASSPPGLARDEQYF.

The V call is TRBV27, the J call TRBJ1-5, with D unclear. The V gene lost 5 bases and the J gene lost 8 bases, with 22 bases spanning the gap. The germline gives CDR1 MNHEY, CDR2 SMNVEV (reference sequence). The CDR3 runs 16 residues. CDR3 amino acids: CASSPNGPLVLKPQHF. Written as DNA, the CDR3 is TGTGCCAGCAGTCCCAATGGACCACTAGTCCTAAAGCCCCAGCATTTT.

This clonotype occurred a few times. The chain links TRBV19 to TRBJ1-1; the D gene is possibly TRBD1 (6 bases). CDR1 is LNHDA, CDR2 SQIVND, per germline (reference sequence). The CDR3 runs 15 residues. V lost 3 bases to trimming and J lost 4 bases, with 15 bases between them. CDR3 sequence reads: CASSIPGGRITEAFF. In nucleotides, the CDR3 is TGTGCCAGTAGTATCCCCGGGGGCCGGATCACTGAAGCTTTCTTT.

The CDR3 sequence: CAGMGLYTEAFF. The CDR3 DNA is TGTGCCGGCATGGGACTCTACACTGAAGCTTTCTTT. V usage is TRBV28 and J usage is TRBJ1-1; weak D call: TRBD1 (5 bases). Trimming removed 11 bases at V and 3 bases at J, with 13 bases between. CDR1 MDHEN and CDR2 SYDVKM come from the germline V gene. CDR3 length: 12 residues.

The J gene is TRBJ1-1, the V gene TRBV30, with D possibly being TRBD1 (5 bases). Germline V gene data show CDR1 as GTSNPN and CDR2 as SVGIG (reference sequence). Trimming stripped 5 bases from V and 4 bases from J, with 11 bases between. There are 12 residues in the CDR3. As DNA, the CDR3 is TGTGCCTGGGCAGGGACGGGCACTGAAGCTTTCTTT. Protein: CAWAGTGTEAFF. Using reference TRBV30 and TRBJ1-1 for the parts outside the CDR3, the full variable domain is SQTIHQWPATLVQPVGSPLSLECTVEGTSNPNLYWYRQAAGRGLQLLFYSVGIGQISSEVPQNLSASRPQDRQFILSSKKLLLSDSGFYLCAWAGTGTEAFFGQGTRLTVV.

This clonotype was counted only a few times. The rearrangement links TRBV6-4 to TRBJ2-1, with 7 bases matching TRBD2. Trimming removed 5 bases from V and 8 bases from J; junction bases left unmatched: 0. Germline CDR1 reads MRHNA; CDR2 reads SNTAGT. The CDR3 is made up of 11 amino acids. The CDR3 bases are TGTGCCAGCAGTACTAGCGATGAGCAGTTCTTC. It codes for CASSTSDEQFF.

The CDR3 region is CSASPWLHGTDTQYF. CDR3 nucleotides: TGCAGTGCTAGCCCCTGGCTGCATGGCACAGATACGCAGTATTTT. The chain has TRBV20-1 and TRBJ2-3; unclear D gene. The V end was cut by 3 bases, the J end by 1 base, with 14 bases between. This CDR3 contains 15 residues. Germline-derived CDR1 and CDR2 are DFQATT and SNEGSKA (reference sequence).

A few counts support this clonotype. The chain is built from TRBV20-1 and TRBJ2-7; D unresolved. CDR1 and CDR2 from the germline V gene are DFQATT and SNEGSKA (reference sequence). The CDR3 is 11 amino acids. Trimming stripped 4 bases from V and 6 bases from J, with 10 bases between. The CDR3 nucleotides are TGCAGTGCTATAGGCCGATCCGAGCAGTACTTC. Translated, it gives CSAIGRSEQYF.

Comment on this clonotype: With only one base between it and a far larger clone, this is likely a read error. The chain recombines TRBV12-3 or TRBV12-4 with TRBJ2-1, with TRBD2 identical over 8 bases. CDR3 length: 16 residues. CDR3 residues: CASSLGGGSSYNERFF. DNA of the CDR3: TGTGCCAGCAGTTTAGGCGGGGGGAGCTCCTACAATGAGCGGTTCTTC.

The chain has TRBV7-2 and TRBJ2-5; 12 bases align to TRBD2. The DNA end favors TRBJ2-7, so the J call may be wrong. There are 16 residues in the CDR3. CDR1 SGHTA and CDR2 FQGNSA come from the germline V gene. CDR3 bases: TGTGCCAGCAGCTTAGCGAGACTAGCGGGGGAGTACGAGCAGTACTTC. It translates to CASSLARLAGEYEQYF.

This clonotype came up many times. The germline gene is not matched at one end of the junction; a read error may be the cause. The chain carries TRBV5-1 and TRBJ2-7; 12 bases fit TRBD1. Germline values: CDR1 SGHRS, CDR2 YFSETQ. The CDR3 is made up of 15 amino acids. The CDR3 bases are TGTGCCAGCTCACCCGGGACAGGGGGCGCCTACGAGCAGTACTTC. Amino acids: CASSPGTGGAYEQYF.

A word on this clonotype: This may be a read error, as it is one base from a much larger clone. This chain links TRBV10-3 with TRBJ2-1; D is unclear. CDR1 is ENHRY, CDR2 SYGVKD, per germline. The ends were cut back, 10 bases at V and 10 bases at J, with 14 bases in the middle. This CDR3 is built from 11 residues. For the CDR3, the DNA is TGTGCCACGGCGTCGGTGAACGAGCAGTTCTTC. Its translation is CATASVNEQFF.

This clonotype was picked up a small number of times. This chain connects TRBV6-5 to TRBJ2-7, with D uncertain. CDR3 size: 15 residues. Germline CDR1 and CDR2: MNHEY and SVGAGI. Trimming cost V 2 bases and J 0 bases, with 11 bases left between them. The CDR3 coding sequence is TGTGCCAGCAGTTACCTGGGCGGATCCTCCTACGAGCAGTACTTC. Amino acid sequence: CASSYLGGSSYEQYF.

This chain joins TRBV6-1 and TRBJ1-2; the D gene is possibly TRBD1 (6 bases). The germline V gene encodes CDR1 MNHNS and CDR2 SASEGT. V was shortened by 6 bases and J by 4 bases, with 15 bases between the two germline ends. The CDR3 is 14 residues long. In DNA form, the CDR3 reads TGTGCCAGCAGGCCCGGACAGAACTCCTATGGCTACACCTTC. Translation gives CASRPGQNSYGYTF.

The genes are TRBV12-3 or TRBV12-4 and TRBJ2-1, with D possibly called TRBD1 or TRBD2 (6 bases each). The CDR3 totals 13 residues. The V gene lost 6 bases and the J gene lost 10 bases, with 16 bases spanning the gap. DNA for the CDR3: TGTGCCAGCAGCTGGTCCGGGGGCGGGGAGCAGTTCTTC. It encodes CASSWSGGGEQFF.

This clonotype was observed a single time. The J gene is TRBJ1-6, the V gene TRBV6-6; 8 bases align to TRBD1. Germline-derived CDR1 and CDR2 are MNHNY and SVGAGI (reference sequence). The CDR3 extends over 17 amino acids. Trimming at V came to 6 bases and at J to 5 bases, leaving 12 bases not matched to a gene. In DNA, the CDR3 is TGTGCCAGCAGCTACGGGAGACAGGGGTCAGATAATTCACCCCTCCACTTT. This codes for CASSYGRQGSDNSPLHF.

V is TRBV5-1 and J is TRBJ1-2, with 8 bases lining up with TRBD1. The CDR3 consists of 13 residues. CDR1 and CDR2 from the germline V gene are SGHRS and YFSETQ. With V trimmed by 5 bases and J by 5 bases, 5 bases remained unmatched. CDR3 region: CASRDRDPYGYTF. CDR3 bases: TGCGCCAGCAGGGACAGGGACCCTTATGGCTACACCTTC. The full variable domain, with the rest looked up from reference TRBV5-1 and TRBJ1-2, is KAGVTQTPRYLIKTRGQQVTLSCSPISGHRSVSWYQQTPGQGLQFLFEYFSETQRNKGNFPGRFSGRQFSNSRSEMNVSTLELGDSALYLCASRDRDPYGYTFGSGTRLTVV.

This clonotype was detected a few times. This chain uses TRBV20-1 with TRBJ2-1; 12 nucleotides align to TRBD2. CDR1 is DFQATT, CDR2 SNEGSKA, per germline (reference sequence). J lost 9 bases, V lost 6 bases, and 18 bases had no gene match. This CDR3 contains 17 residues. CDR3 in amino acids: CSATVYPLAGGPGEQFF. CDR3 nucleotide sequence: TGCAGTGCCACGGTTTATCCTCTAGCGGGGGGGCCGGGTGAGCAGTTCTTC.

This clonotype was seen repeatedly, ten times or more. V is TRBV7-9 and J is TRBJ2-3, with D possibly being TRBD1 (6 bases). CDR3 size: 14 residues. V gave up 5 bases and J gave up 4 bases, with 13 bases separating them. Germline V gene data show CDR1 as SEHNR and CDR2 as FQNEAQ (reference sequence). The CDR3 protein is CASSQAPGADTQYF. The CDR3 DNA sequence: TGTGCCAGCAGCCAAGCCCCAGGGGCAGATACGCAGTATTTT.

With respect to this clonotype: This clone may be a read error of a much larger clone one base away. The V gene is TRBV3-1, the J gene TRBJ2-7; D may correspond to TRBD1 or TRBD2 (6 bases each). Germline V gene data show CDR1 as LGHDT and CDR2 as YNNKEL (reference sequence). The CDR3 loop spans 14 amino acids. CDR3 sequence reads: CVSSQGGLSYEQYF. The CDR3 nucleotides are TGTGTCAGCAGCCAAGGGGGGCTCTCCTACGAGCAGTACTTC.

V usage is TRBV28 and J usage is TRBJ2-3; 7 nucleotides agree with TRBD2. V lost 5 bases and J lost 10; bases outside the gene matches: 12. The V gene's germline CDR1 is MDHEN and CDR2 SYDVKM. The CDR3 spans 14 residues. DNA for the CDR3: TGTGCCAGCAGTCCAAACCGGGACTACAAGCCGCAGTATTTT. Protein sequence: CASSPNRDYKPQYF.

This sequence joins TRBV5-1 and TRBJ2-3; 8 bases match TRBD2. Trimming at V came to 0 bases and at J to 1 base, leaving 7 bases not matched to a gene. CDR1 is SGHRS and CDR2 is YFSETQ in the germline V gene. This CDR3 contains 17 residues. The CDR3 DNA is TGCGCCAGCAGCTTGGCCCGGACTAGCCAGGGCACAGATACGCAGTATTTT. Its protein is CASSLARTSQGTDTQYF. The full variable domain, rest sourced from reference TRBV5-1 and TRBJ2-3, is KAGVTQTPRYLIKTRGQQVTLSCSPISGHRSVSWYQQTPGQGLQFLFEYFSETQRNKGNFPGRFSGRQFSNSRSEMNVSTLELGDSALYLCASSLARTSQGTDTQYFGPGTRLTVL.

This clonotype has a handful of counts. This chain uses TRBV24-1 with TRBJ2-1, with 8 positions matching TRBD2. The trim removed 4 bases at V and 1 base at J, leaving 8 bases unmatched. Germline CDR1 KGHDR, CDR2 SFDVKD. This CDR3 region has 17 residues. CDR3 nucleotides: TGTGCCACCAGTGACCCCATAGCGGGGAGGTCCTACAATGAGCAGTTCTTC. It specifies CATSDPIAGRSYNEQFF.

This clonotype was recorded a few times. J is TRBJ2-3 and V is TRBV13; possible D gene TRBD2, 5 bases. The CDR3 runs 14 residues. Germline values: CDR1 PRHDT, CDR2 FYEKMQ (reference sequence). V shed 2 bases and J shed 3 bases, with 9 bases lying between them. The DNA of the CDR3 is TGTGCCAGCAGCTTACAGGACTCTACAGATACGCAGTATTTT. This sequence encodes CASSLQDSTDTQYF.